This T cell receptor (beta chain) came from a study of blood T cell repertoires in COVID-19. Germline CDR1 is GTSNPN and CDR2 is SVGIG (reference sequence). The CDR3 runs to 13 residues. The ends lost 7 bases at V and 8 bases at J; junction bases unmatched: 7. Here immunoSEQ multiplex PCR was the method, and the copy in TCRdb shows in-frame clones only, minus some. The sample comprises 130,000 to 150,000 clones, approximately 91% of which are singletons, and approximately 1.8% rests with the top ten. The sequencing input was peripheral blood. The rearrangement uses TRBV30 and TRBJ2-1; TRBD1 matches 11 bases. This sequence was found in a man between 70 and 80 years old with acute or convalescent COVID-19. CDR3 sequence (DNA): TGTGCCTACGGGACAGGGGGATACCATGAGCAGTTCTTC. Protein: CAYGTGGYHEQFF. Full variable domain (missing parts from reference TRBV30 and TRBJ2-1): SQTIHQWPATLVQPVGSPLSLECTVEGTSNPNLYWYRQAAGRGLQLLFYSVGIGQISSEVPQNLSASRPQDRQFILSSKKLLLSDSGFYLCAYGTGGYHEQFFGPGTRLTVL.